A single sample gave rise to the 32 T cell receptor beta chains below, sequenced in a study of tumor and adjacent non-tumor tissue in lung cancer. A modified ARM-PCR protocol with three rounds of nested PCR amplified TCRbeta. In TCRdb, the multiplex PCR reads were re-called with MiXCR into one record per CDR3 protein. The top ten clones hold roughly 25% of a sample with 52,000 or so distinct CDR3 sequences, 74% of them seen once. This sample's RNA came from whole unsorted tissue. More than 3 cm separated this lung sample from the edge of the tumor. The specimen was distant non-tumor lung tissue. These receptors all come from a woman aged 55-75 years with non-small cell lung cancer.

This clonotype was counted many times. The chain links TRBV5-1 to TRBJ1-5, with D hard to call. CDR1 SGHRS and CDR2 YFSETQ come from the germline V gene. The CDR3 covers 14 residues. CDR3 nucleotide sequence: TGCGAAGCCCAAGGTCGGGGATACGATCAGCCCCAGCATTTT. It codes for CEAQGRGYDQPQHF.

To note about this clonotype: This could be a read error, since a much larger clone is one nucleotide away. V usage is TRBV28 and J usage is TRBJ1-1, with unresolved D. Germline CDR1 and CDR2: MDHEN and SYDVKM. The CDR3 covers 13 residues. The CDR3: CASSLHQNTDAFF. The CDR3 DNA reads as TGTGCCAGCAGTTTGCACCAGAACACTGATGCTTTCTTT.

The chain couples TRBV29-1 to TRBJ2-2; tentative D call: TRBD2 (6 bases). Germline CDR1 and CDR2: SQVTM and ANQGSEA. Deletions cut 4 bases from V and 9 bases from J, with 15 bases between. The CDR3 runs to 13 residues. Written as DNA, the CDR3 is TGCAGCGTTGTGCTAGCGTCTACCTGGGAGCTGTTTTTT. This encodes CSVVLASTWELFF.

As regards this clonotype: One junction end disagrees with the germline gene, perhaps due to a read error. The chain couples TRBV4-1 to TRBJ1-3; D call uncertain. The CDR3 totals 15 residues. CDR1 is MGHRA and CDR2 is YSYEKL in the germline V gene. The CDR3 is CASSQGMDRGNTIYF. For the CDR3, the DNA is TGTGCCAGCAGCCAAGGGATGGATAGAGGAAACACCATATATTTT.

Comments on this clonotype: Germline is not matched at one junction end, which may reflect a read error. The gene calls are TRBV13 and TRBJ1-2; 7 bases agree with TRBD1. The germline gives CDR1 PRHDT, CDR2 FYEKMQ (reference sequence). CDR3 size: 15 residues. CDR3 sequence: CASTLLGQPSYGYTF. The CDR3 nucleotides read TGTGCCAGCACCTTACTGGGACAGCCTAGCTATGGCTACACCTTC.

This clonotype was observed a handful of times. Compared with germline, one end of the junction differs, possibly owing to a read error. The gene calls are TRBV12-3 or TRBV12-4 and TRBJ2-3; 12 bases are shared with TRBD2. CDR3 length equals 18 residues. The CDR3 protein is CASNLALLAGGVTDTEYF. CDR3 nucleotides: TGTGCCAGCAATTTAGCGCTCCTAGCGGGGGGGGTGACAGATACGGAGTATTTT.

On this clonotype itself: One end of the junction varies from germline; a read error may be responsible. The chain couples TRBV6-6 to TRBJ1-2; 9 positions match TRBD1. This CDR3 region has 13 residues. Looked up from germline, CDR1 is MNHNY and CDR2 is SVGAGI (reference sequence). CDR3 sequence: CANSDRGGAGYTF. CDR3 in DNA: TGTGCCAACAGTGACAGGGGGGGGGCTGGATACACCTTC.

Of note for this clonotype: One end of the junction varies from germline; a read error may be responsible. This chain uses TRBV6-5 with TRBJ2-3; 9 bases map to TRBD2. CDR3 length: 19 amino acids. Germline values: CDR1 MNHEY, CDR2 SVGAGI. CDR3 sequence (DNA): TGTGCCAGCAGTTACACGGGTTCTAGCGGGGACTCTAGCACAGATATGCAGTATTTT. Residues: CASSYTGSSGDSSTDMQYF.

About this clonotype: Germline and junction disagree at one end, which may indicate a read error. This chain uses TRBV6-6 with TRBJ2-7; 9 bases map to TRBD1. The V gene's germline CDR1 is MNHNY and CDR2 SVGAGI (reference sequence). CDR3 length equals 15 residues. The CDR3 is CVSSRQTGGEYEQYF. CDR3 sequence (DNA): TGTGTCAGCAGTCGCCAGACAGGGGGAGAGTACGAACAATACTTC.

This clonotype was detected ten times or more. The J gene is TRBJ1-5, the V gene TRBV12-3 or TRBV12-4; TRBD1 aligns across 7 bases. This CDR3 spans 13 amino acids. The ends lost 7 bases at V and 5 bases at J; junction bases unmatched: 5. The CDR3 reads CASTLGGDQPQHF. The CDR3 region has the DNA TGTGCCAGCACCCTAGGGGGCGATCAGCCCCAGCATTTT.

The V and J genes are TRBV12-3 or TRBV12-4 and TRBJ1-5; D possibly corresponds to TRBD1 (6 bases). V lost 9 bases, J lost 4 bases, and 13 bases lay in between. This CDR3 has 13 amino acids. The CDR3 DNA reads as TGTGCCAGTAATGACACAGGGAATCAGCCCCAGCATTTT. This translates into CASNDTGNQPQHF.

As for this clonotype: An end of the junction does not agree with germline; a read error may underlie this. The chain employs TRBV11-3 and TRBJ1-5; D gene uncertain. The CDR3 has 20 amino acids. Germline CDR1 is SGHNT and CDR2 is YENEEA. The CDR3 reads CANSLDCVAEFRYSNRPQHF. As DNA, the CDR3 is TGTGCCAACAGTTTAGATTGCGTGGCGGAATTTCGTTATAGCAATCGGCCCCAGCATTTT.

With respect to this clonotype: The junction does not match germline at one end; this may be a read error. This rearrangement joins TRBV11-3 to TRBJ2-7, with TRBD1 identical over 11 bases. CDR1 and CDR2 (germline): SGHNT, YENEEA. The CDR3 is made up of 13 amino acids. CDR3 in amino acids: CASSRDRGYEQCF. In DNA, the CDR3 is TGTGCCAGCAGCCGGGACAGGGGGTATGAGCAGTGCTTC.

About this clonotype itself: Germline is not matched at one junction end, which may reflect a read error. The chain couples TRBV6-1 to TRBJ2-1; 7 nucleotides align to TRBD2. The CDR3 has 15 residues. Germline-derived CDR1 and CDR2 are MNHNS and SASEGT. The CDR3 sequence: CASSERAGRYNEQLF. In DNA form, the CDR3 reads TGTGCCAGCAGTGAGCGAGCGGGACGATACAATGAGCAGCTCTTC.

Concerning this clonotype: This could be a read error, since a much larger clone is one nucleotide away. The chain links TRBV5-4 to TRBJ1-6; 7 bases are a match to TRBD1. The length of the CDR3 is 17 residues. In germline, CDR1 is SGHNT, CDR2 YYREEE (reference sequence). Written as DNA, the CDR3 is TGTGCCAGGAGCTTGGGGGGACAGAGCTCCTATAATTCACCCCTCCACTTT. It codes for CARSLGGQSSYNSPLHF.

A word on this clonotype: Relative to the germline gene, one junction end is altered; a read error may explain this. V usage is TRBV11-3 and J usage is TRBJ1-1; D remains unclear. CDR1 and CDR2 from the germline V gene are SGHNT and YENEEA. CDR3 length: 13 residues. The CDR3 here is CASRSDGNTETIF. In nucleotides, the CDR3 is TGTGCCAGCAGGTCGGACGGTAACACTGAAACTATCTTT.

On this clonotype itself: An end of the junction differs from the germline gene, which may be a read error. The rearrangement joins TRBV29-1 to TRBJ2-1; TRBD1 is a possible D gene (6 bases). Germline loops: CDR1 SQVTM, CDR2 ANQGSEA. The CDR3 consists of 12 residues. CDR3 amino acids: CNVGHRASKQFF. CDR3 sequence (DNA): TGCAACGTTGGCCACAGGGCGAGTAAGCAGTTCTTC.

This rearrangement joins TRBV28 to TRBJ2-3; D perhaps matches TRBD2 (5 bases). The CDR3 is 15 residues long. The germline gives CDR1 MDHEN, CDR2 SYDVKM. The V end was cut by 7 bases, the J end by 5 bases, with 19 bases between. For the CDR3, the DNA is TGTGCCAGCAATTCGGGGATAGAGTTCAGAGATACGCAGTATTTT. Its protein product is CASNSGIEFRDTQYF.

With respect to this clonotype: One end of the junction is discordant with germline, which a read error may explain. The V gene is TRBV6-5, the J gene TRBJ2-7; D may be TRBD1 or TRBD2 (7 bases each). Germline V gene lookup returns CDR1 MNHEY and CDR2 SVGAGI. The CDR3 runs 14 residues. In DNA form, the CDR3 reads TGTGACAGCAGGGGGGGACAGCGCTCATACGAGCAGTACTTC. Residues: CDSRGGQRSYEQYF.

Concerning this clonotype itself: One base away lies a much larger clone, so this may be a sequencing read error. J is TRBJ2-1 and V is TRBV28; a weak D match, TRBD1 (5 bases). The CDR3 spans 13 residues. Germline V lookup: CDR1 MDHEN, CDR2 SYDVKM. The ends were cut back, 5 bases at V and 10 bases at J, with 15 bases in the middle. The CDR3 protein is CASSLSDRPEQFF. CDR3 in DNA: TGTGCCAGCAGTCTTTCAGACAGACCAGAGCAGTTCTTC.

Concerning this clonotype: One end of the junction varies from germline; a read error may be responsible. The chain links TRBV4-1 to TRBJ1-6; 7 positions match TRBD1. The CDR3 is 18 residues long. Germline V lookup: CDR1 MGHRA, CDR2 YSYEKL. CDR3 in DNA: TGCGCCAGCAGCCCCTGGGACAGTCCGAGCTCCTATAATTCATCCCTCCACTTT. Translation gives CASSPWDSPSSYNSSLHF.

On this clonotype itself: The junction differs from germline at one of its ends, possibly a read error. The rearrangement uses TRBV12-3 or TRBV12-4 and TRBJ2-7, with 10 bases lining up with TRBD1. The CDR3 has 13 amino acids. For the CDR3, the DNA is TGTGTCAGCAGTTTTAACTTGGGGACAGGGGAGTATTTC. Translating it yields CVSSFNLGTGEYF.

With regard to this clonotype: As the CDR3 is not closed by the conserved phenylalanine or tryptophan, this likely results from a read error. This chain links TRBV29-1 with TRBJ2-3; D may be TRBD2 (6 bases). Per the germline V gene, CDR1 is SQVTM and CDR2 is ANQGSEA. The CDR3 is made up of 15 amino acids. Deletions cut 3 bases from V and 8 bases from J, with 21 bases between. As DNA, the CDR3 is TGCAGCGTTGATGGGGTGGAGGGCACAGAGGCTACGCAGTATTAT. This translates into CSVDGVEGTEATQYY.

Notes on this clonotype: It may be a read error: a sequence one base away is much more abundant. The V call is TRBV29-1, the J call TRBJ2-7; either TRBD1 or TRBD2 may fit D (5 bases each). The CDR3 sequence is 11 residues long. Per the germline V gene, CDR1 is SQVTM and CDR2 is ANQGSEA. This CDR3 reads CRAGAQYEQYF. CDR3 coding DNA: TGCAGGGCCGGGGCCCAATACGAGCAGTACTTC.

The V gene is TRBV7-9, the J gene TRBJ2-3; D is ambiguous. Judging by the DNA end, TRBJ1-5 fits better; the J call may be wrong. The length of the CDR3 is 15 residues. Germline V lookup: CDR1 SEHNR, CDR2 FQNEAQ (reference sequence). DNA of the CDR3: TGTGCCAGCAGCTTTTGGGGAAGCGACACAGATACGCAGCATTTT. Encoded protein: CASSFWGSDTDTQHF.

Comment on this clonotype: Compared with germline, one end of the junction differs, possibly owing to a read error. This rearrangement joins TRBV4-2 to TRBJ2-7, with 14 bases identical to TRBD2. The length of the CDR3 is 16 residues. Germline V gene lookup returns CDR1 LGHNA and CDR2 YNFKEQ. The CDR3 loop is CASSSGTSGGGYEQKF. The CDR3 DNA follows: TGTGCCAGCAGCTCCGGGACTAGCGGGGGTGGCTACGAGCAGAAATTC.

To note about this clonotype: Being one base from a much bigger clone, this may be a read error. The missing conserved phenylalanine or tryptophan at the end of this CDR3 makes a read error likely. The genes are TRBV5-4 and TRBJ2-2; D perhaps matches TRBD1 (6 bases). The CDR3 consists of 12 residues. Germline CDR1 reads SGHNT; CDR2 reads YYREEE (reference sequence). V was cut by 7 bases and J by 8 bases, with 12 bases left in between. CDR3 DNA sequence: TGTGCCAGCCTGGGGGCCGGGGGGGAGCTGTTTTAT. It codes for CASLGAGGELFY.

This chain links TRBV6-2 or TRBV6-3 with TRBJ2-3; 7 bases are a match to TRBD1. This CDR3 is 16 amino acids long. V was clipped by 10 bases and J by 4 bases; unmatched bases: 17. CDR1 and CDR2 from the germline V gene are MNHEY and SVGEGT. The CDR3 coding sequence is TGTGCCAACAGCCAAACTGGACAGGCTGGCGCAGATACGCAGTATTTT. Translation: CANSQTGQAGADTQYF.

A word on this clonotype: A read error may produce the germline difference seen at one junction end. V and J are TRBV12-3 or TRBV12-4 and TRBJ2-3, with 8 bases matching TRBD2. This CDR3 region has 17 residues. Written as DNA, the CDR3 is TGTGCAAGCACCCCTGGGTCAGCGGGGGAAAATTTAGATACGCACTATTTT. As protein: CASTPGSAGENLDTHYF.

About this clonotype itself: A junction end diverges from the germline sequence, so it may reflect a read error. The genes are TRBV6-2 or TRBV6-3 and TRBJ2-1, with 11 bases fitting TRBD2. The germline V gene encodes CDR1 MNHEY and CDR2 SVGEGT. The CDR3 runs 18 residues. The CDR3 nucleotides are TGTGCCAACAGTTACTCGGGGGTAGCGGGGGGGCCGGACGATGAGCAGTCCTTC. It codes for CANSYSGVAGGPDDEQSF.

Notes on this clonotype: A much larger clone is a single base away; this may be a read error. V usage is TRBV11-2 and J usage is TRBJ2-7, with D possibly TRBD1 on 5 matching bases. This CDR3 contains 12 residues. Germline-derived CDR1 and CDR2 are SGHAT and FQNNGV. Trimming left V 5 bases short and J 6 bases short, with 11 bases between. The CDR3 DNA sequence: TGTGCCAGCAGCATGCAAAGGGGCGAGCAGTACTTC. This codes for CASSMQRGEQYF.

The V and J genes are TRBV12-3 or TRBV12-4 and TRBJ2-5, with TRBD1 identical over 12 bases. This CDR3 contains 19 residues. V gave up 7 bases and J gave up 0 bases; unmatched junction bases: 15. CDR3 sequence reads: CASTSRDRGPDRYQETQYF. For the CDR3, the DNA is TGTGCCAGCACTTCAAGGGACAGGGGGCCGGACCGGTACCAAGAGACCCAGTACTTC.